The source of this TCR beta chain is a study of blood T cells in healthy people across ages. The study drew donors from healthy Caucasian individuals in Russia aged 6 to 90. Notes on the study in general: Both higher diversity and more naive CD4+ cells marked long-lived donors when set against aged donors. PBMCs that were unsorted prevented a conclusive naive versus antigen-experienced comparison.

Using a J-beta primer mix together with a sample-barcoded 5' primer, a second PCR was run for roughly 6 to 11 cycles. Template switching added a 12-random-nucleotide identifier to every cDNA molecule. TCRdb processed the 5' RACE reads anew with MiXCR; each CDR3 protein has one entry. Counted here are 1.4 million to 1.5 million distinct CDR3 sequences, 42% occurring once; the ten biggest clones make up roughly 8.2%. The CDR3 consists of 12 residues. This clonotype was observed a handful of times. Its antigen is still unknown. The specimen was blood. The gene calls are TRBV21-1 and TRBJ2-5. TRBV21-1 is flagged as a pseudogene. The receptor was isolated from a woman between 18 and 29 years old in good health. CDR3 in amino acids: CASSNRTETQYF. As DNA, the CDR3 is TGTGCCAGCAGCAACCGGACAGAGACCCAGTACTTC.